This T cell receptor beta chain was captured in a study of CD8 T cells in Susac syndrome (dated by TCRdb to the late 2010s). Regarding the complete study: Repertoire sequencing was used to test whether CD8+ T cell activation and differentiation in Susac syndrome was antigen driven. The clonality of the CD8+ T cell repertoire was compared across over 10 healthy donors, some 14 Susac syndrome patients and roughly 15 multiple sclerosis patients.

Peripheral blood CD8+ and CD4+ T cells from healthy donors, Susac syndrome patients and multiple sclerosis patients were profiled using high-throughput TCR beta sequencing. Healthy donors were age- and sex-matched controls. Bulk CD8+ and CD4+ T cells were purified magnetically by negative isolation, whereas CD8+ TEMRA cells were enriched by FACS. Blood was drawn into EDTA tubes, processed within 24 hours, and PBMCs were isolated by density gradient centrifugation. PBMCs intended for TCR sequencing were frozen in liquid nitrogen and were later thawed in a 37 degrees C water bath. Purity of sorted or isolated CD4+, CD8+ and CD8+ TEMRA cells was at least 90%. General findings and caveats noted by the study authors: The number of individuals in the TCR sequencing and HLA analysis was acknowledged as relatively small.

RNA was extracted using the RNeasy kit, and about 0.45 to 1 ug of the RNA was reverse transcribed with random hexamers. The immunoSEQ multiplex PCR assay, covering 54 Vbeta and 13 Jbeta segments, was used to amplify TCR beta CDR3 regions. PCR amplification bias was corrected by using a synthetic template baseline for primer optimization and computational correction. From the authors' description of their analysis: Only productive sequences were kept, with reads annotated to V, D and J genes according to IMGT and analyzed in immunoSEQ Analyzer. To calculate clonality, Shannon entropy was normalized by log2 of the number of productive unique sequences and then subtracted from one. For each patient and control, public and private clones were evaluated among the 100 most prevalent clones. A clone was defined as Susac-specific if it was absent from the healthy and MS cohorts, from about a thousand published viral clones and from other ImmuneACCESS disease sequences. TCRdb reprocessing: public reads trimmed at Q25 with fastp, clones called with MiXCR, in-frame beta chains kept. Identical CDR3 proteins give one entry, which carries the most common genes and DNA. The V and J calls and clone size are TCRdb's, not the authors'. The sample table lists 130,000 to 150,000 distinct CDR3 sequences, approximately 95% of them with a count of one. Clones ranked in the top ten supply approximately 0.25% of the sample.

Worth noting for this clonotype: Its antigen target is currently unknown. No qualities accompany the bases; no much larger clone lies one base away.

The material sequenced was CD8+ T cells from PBMCs. This TCR came from a human donor in good health.

The CDR3 reads as follows: CASSFSLGAYEQYF. The nucleotides are TGTGCCAGCAGTTTCTCCCTCGGGGCCTACGAGCAGTACTTC. The receptor chain draws on TRBV27 and TRBJ2-7; TRBD2 is a possible D gene, resting on 5 matching bases. The CDR3 has 14 amino acids, counting the end cysteine and phenylalanine. Only the CDR3 region is kept as DNA, spanning 42 bases read in frame from base 1. V and J are truncated by 3 bases and 2 bases respectively, leaving an intervening sequence of 11 bases. Looking up the germline V gene (reference sequence) yields CDR1 MNHEY and CDR2 SMNVEV.